Sequencing of this TCR beta chain was carried out in a study of CD8 T cell repertoires and HIV-1 epitope variants. Germline assignment: CDR1 SGHKS and CDR2 YYEKEE (reference sequence). The CDR3 runs 15 residues. V gave up 4 bases and J gave up 3 bases, with 14 bases separating them. This table comes from immunoSEQ multiplex PCR, and its TCRdb copy is limited to in-frame clones, with some not included. This sample has 90,000 or so clones, with approximately 70% found just once. The TCR comes from a male donor with HIV. The rearrangement joins TRBV5-5 to TRBJ1-5; possible D gene TRBD1, 5 bases. The sample taken for sequencing was uncultured baseline CD8+ T cells from peripheral blood mononuclear cells (PBMCs). The DNA for the CDR3 is TGTGCCAGCAGCCCGACTTCTGGGACCAATCAGCCCCAGCATTTT. It encodes CASSPTSGTNQPQHF.